This T cell receptor beta chain was sequenced in a study of T cell responses to AZD1222 COVID-19 vaccine. Study outcomes and limitations: White British people made up most donors, females outnumbered males, and clonal diversity was possibly underestimated. Vaccine-associated CD4 TCRs spanned spike, dominant at 160-218 and 743-854.

TCRdb's copy holds only in-frame clones and misses some; the assay was immunoSEQ multiplex PCR. Of about 150,000 clones in the sample, 87% were seen once. This clone has only a few counts. The antigen is not known. Germline V gene lookup returns CDR1 SGHRS and CDR2 YFSETQ. V gave up 1 base and J gave up 4 bases; unmatched junction bases: 16. This CDR3 is 18 amino acids long. Sequencing used peripheral blood, obtained 28 days after the second AZD1222 dose. This receptor was taken from an adult who received the AZD1222 COVID-19 vaccine. The chain joins TRBV5-1 to TRBJ2-7, with TRBD2 identical over 8 bases. The CDR3 protein is CASSLFGSREGPGYEQYF. CDR3 sequence (DNA): TGCGCCAGCAGCTTGTTCGGCTCACGGGAGGGCCCCGGGTACGAGCAGTACTTC.